A single sample is the source of the 11 T cell receptor beta chains below, sequenced in a study of human T cells and chemical hapten exposure. TCRdb passed the RACE reads through MiXCR, listing each CDR3 protein once. The sample has tens of thousands of distinct CDR3 sequences, about 8.7% seen once; the top ten hold roughly 1.4%. The time point is: healthy volunteer bleed at 6 weeks. Total RNA came from unfractionated whole blood. The sequencing sample was made of whole blood. The receptors derive from a male donor in good health. Some clones in this sample may be carry-over from other donors' samples.

A note on this clonotype: A much larger clone differs from this one at a single base, so this may be a read error. Since no conserved phenylalanine or tryptophan closes the CDR3, a read error is the likely cause. The chain joins TRBV7-8 to TRBJ2-7, with 7 positions matching TRBD1. The CDR3 consists of 18 residues. Germline values: CDR1 SGHVS, CDR2 FQNEAQ. The trim removed 5 bases at V and 2 bases at J, leaving 18 bases unmatched. The CDR3 spells CASSLIRDSGSSAYEQYC. CDR3 nucleotides: TGTGCCAGCAGCCTGATCCGGGACAGCGGATCTTCCGCCTACGAGCAGTACTGC.

In its sample, this clonotype was seen a few times. The chain employs TRBV29-1 and TRBJ1-1; the match to TRBD1 covers 11 bases. The CDR3 is 13 residues long. The germline gives CDR1 SQVTM, CDR2 ANQGSEA. The J segment lost 4 bases and the V segment lost 6 bases, leaving 4 bases of the junction unmatched. The CDR3 region has the DNA TGCAGCGTCTGGGGACAGGGGGGCACTGAAGCTTTCTTT. The encoded protein is CSVWGQGGTEAFF.

This clonotype has more than one count but fewer than ten. The gene calls are TRBV5-1 and TRBJ2-5; TRBD1 matches 8 bases. V dropped 4 bases and J dropped 0; count of bases not matched to a gene: 5. The germline CDR1 and CDR2 sequences are SGHRS and YFSETQ. This CDR3 has 15 amino acids. In nucleotides, the CDR3 is TGCGCCAGCAGCCCCTTACAGGGGGACCAAGAGACCCAGTACTTC. Protein sequence: CASSPLQGDQETQYF.

Only a few counts were recorded for this clonotype. The CDR3 is CASSQRPTSSYNSPLHF. The CDR3 DNA is TGCGCCAGCAGCCAAAGACCGACTAGCTCCTATAATTCACCCCTCCACTTT. J is TRBJ1-6 and V is TRBV4-3; D gene uncertain. Trimming removed 2 bases at V and 0 bases at J, with 11 bases between. The germline gives CDR1 LGHNA, CDR2 YSLEER. The CDR3 length is 17 residues.

The chain employs TRBV6-5 and TRBJ2-1; 7 bases are a match to TRBD2. Germline V gives CDR1 MNHEY, CDR2 SVGAGI. This CDR3 spans 16 amino acids. With 0 bases clipped from V and 6 bases from J, the junction kept 8 bases outside the gene matches. CDR3 bases: TGTGCCAGCAGTTACTCGAGCGGGAAATGGGGCAATGAGCAGTTCTTC. Its protein product is CASSYSSGKWGNEQFF.

This clonotype has more than one count but fewer than ten. The chain links TRBV2 to TRBJ1-1; D gene uncertain. Trimming removed 3 bases at V and 4 bases at J, with 9 bases between. The CDR3 has 13 residues. Germline assignment: CDR1 SNHLY and CDR2 FYNNEI. The CDR3 region has the DNA TGTGCCAGCAGTGATACGGCCGGCACTGAAGCTTTCTTT. Residues: CASSDTAGTEAFF.

The chain links TRBV5-6 to TRBJ1-1; D ambiguous. Germline V gene data show CDR1 as SGHDT and CDR2 as YYEEEE. Trimming left V 2 bases short and J 2 bases short, with 16 bases between. The CDR3 runs 16 residues. The CDR3 is CASSFTARRANTEAFF. The CDR3 DNA is TGTGCCAGCAGCTTTACGGCGCGCCGGGCTAACACTGAAGCTTTCTTT.

This rearrangement joins TRBV7-9 to TRBJ2-3, with TRBD2 matching over 8 bases. The V and J ends lost 2 bases and 6 bases, in that order; junction bases with no gene match: 19. The CDR3 is 19 amino acids. Germline V gene sequence: CDR1 SEHNR, CDR2 FQNEAQ (reference sequence). The CDR3 spells CASSLKSHSLAGLADTQYF. For the CDR3, the DNA is TGTGCCAGCAGCTTAAAGAGCCACTCATTAGCGGGATTAGCGGATACGCAGTATTTT.

This clonotype was observed many times. This chain uses TRBV12-3 or TRBV12-4 with TRBJ2-5; 7 bases map to TRBD2. With V trimmed by 3 bases and J by 1 base, 5 bases remained unmatched. This CDR3 has 15 amino acids. CDR3 residues: CASSLRRGSQETQYF. CDR3 in DNA: TGTGCCAGCAGTTTGCGGCGGGGGAGCCAAGAGACCCAGTACTTC.

The chain recombines TRBV19 with TRBJ1-2; TRBD1 is a possible D gene (6 bases). Germline CDR1 and CDR2: LNHDA and SQIVND (reference sequence). Between the trimmed V and J ends, which lost 10 bases and 13 bases, there was a span of 22 bases. The CDR3 runs to 12 residues. CDR3 region: CAISKTDSSFTF. CDR3 nucleotides: TGTGCCATCAGTAAGACGGACAGTTCATTCACCTTC.

This sequence joins TRBV7-2 and TRBJ2-7; 7 nucleotides line up with TRBD1. The germline V gene has CDR1 SGHTA and CDR2 FQGNSA. V lost 5 bases and J lost 7; bases outside the gene matches: 8. The CDR3 loop spans 13 amino acids. The CDR3: CASSQGQEREQYF. The DNA for the CDR3 is TGTGCCAGCAGCCAAGGACAGGAGCGGGAGCAGTACTTC.